These 21 T cell receptor beta chains share one sample of origin, sequenced in a study of shared clonotypes between healthy human individuals. CD45RO-negative, CCR7-selected cells formed the naive CD8 fraction, which excluded terminally differentiated effector memory CD45RA+ cells. Sequencing used immunoSEQ multiplex PCR; TCRdb keeps in-frame clones, though not all of them. The sample lists roughly 770,000 clones, approximately 97% seen once, with less than 0.25% in the top ten. The sequenced material came from naive CD8+ T cells sorted from blood. The origin of the receptors is a man aged 25 to 40 in good health.

This chain connects TRBV5-1 to TRBJ2-7, with D tentatively TRBD1 or TRBD2 (5 bases each). The CDR3 contains 16 residues. Trimming shortened V by 2 bases and J by 5 bases, and 20 bases separated the two germline ends. Germline values: CDR1 SGHRS, CDR2 YFSETQ. CDR3 region: CASSFLGGLASDEQYF. The CDR3 nucleotides are TGCGCCAGCAGCTTCCTTGGGGGATTGGCTTCAGACGAGCAGTACTTC.

This clone was recorded only once. V gene TRBV7-9 combines with J gene TRBJ2-3, with TRBD1 matching over 9 bases. CDR3 length: 15 amino acids. With V trimmed by 4 bases and J by 10 bases, 12 bases remained unmatched. Germline CDR1 SEHNR, CDR2 FQNEAQ (reference sequence). The CDR3: CASSYRDRVSLAQYF. Here the CDR3 DNA reads TGTGCCAGCAGCTACCGGGACAGGGTGTCCCTTGCGCAGTATTTT.

The sample holds one count of this clone. Written as DNA, the CDR3 is TGTGCCAGCAGCTTGTGGGAGGCTGTGGATACGCAGTATTTT. The encoded protein is CASSLWEAVDTQYF. The chain carries TRBV5-6 and TRBJ2-3, with D possibly matching TRBD2 (6 bases). The CDR3 covers 14 residues. Deletions cut 1 base from V and 6 bases from J, with 12 bases between. Germline V gene lookup returns CDR1 SGHDT and CDR2 YYEEEE. Looking up the rest from reference TRBV5-6 and TRBJ2-3 gives the full variable domain: DAGVTQSPTHLIKTRGQQVTLRCSPKSGHDTVSWYQQALGQGPQFIFQYYEEEERQRGNFPDRFSGHQFPNYSSELNVNALLLGDSALYLCASSLWEAVDTQYFGPGTRLTVL.

Concerning this clone: The same CDR3 can be traced to other DNA sequences in this sample. This sequence joins TRBV6-5 and TRBJ2-2; D is undetermined. The CDR3 is made up of 13 amino acids. Deletions cut 6 bases from V and 0 bases from J, with 5 bases between. Germline assignment: CDR1 MNHEY and CDR2 SVGAGI. The CDR3 DNA reads as TGTGCCAGCAGCCGTACGAACACCGGGGAGCTGTTTTTT. The encoded protein is CASSRTNTGELFF.

The CDR3 sequence is CASSLEGGPQHF. In DNA, the CDR3 is TGTGCCAGCAGCTTAGAGGGAGGGCCCCAGCATTTT. The V call is TRBV7-9, the J call TRBJ1-5; D gene ambiguous. CDR1 is SEHNR and CDR2 is FQNEAQ in the germline V gene (reference sequence). Trimming shortened V by 1 base and J by 9 bases, and 7 bases separated the two germline ends. This CDR3 has 12 residues.

The chain recombines TRBV5-6 with TRBJ1-5, with D unclear. Trimming shortened V by 3 bases and J by 6 bases, and 13 bases separated the two germline ends. This CDR3 comprises 14 residues. Looked up from germline, CDR1 is SGHDT and CDR2 is YYEEEE. CDR3 sequence (DNA): TGTGCCAGCAGCTACGGGTCGGGGAGTCAGCCCCAGCATTTT. It encodes CASSYGSGSQPQHF.

The V and J genes are TRBV27 and TRBJ2-1; tentatively, D is TRBD1 or TRBD2 (5 bases each). The CDR3 extends over 15 amino acids. Deletions cut 4 bases from V and 8 bases from J, with 18 bases between. Germline V gene lookup returns CDR1 MNHEY and CDR2 SMNVEV (reference sequence). The CDR3 spells CASSSRDQGRYEQFF. DNA of the CDR3: TGTGCCAGCAGTTCCAGGGACCAGGGACGATATGAGCAGTTCTTC.

The J gene is TRBJ2-2, the V gene TRBV7-9; D is possibly TRBD1 or TRBD2 (5 bases each). The CDR3 contains 15 residues. Germline CDR1 and CDR2: SEHNR and FQNEAQ (reference sequence). Trimming removed 5 bases from V and 6 bases from J, with 16 bases in between. The CDR3 DNA follows: TGTGCCAGCAGCCCTTTGGGGGAGTGGCCCGGGGAGCTGTTTTTT. Translated, it gives CASSPLGEWPGELFF.

V usage is TRBV18 and J usage is TRBJ2-5; maybe TRBD2 (6 bases). CDR3 size: 10 residues. CDR1 and CDR2 from the germline V gene are KGHSH and LQKENI. Trimming cost V 11 bases and J 4 bases, with 8 bases left between them. CDR3 loop: CASGGETQYF. The CDR3 DNA is TGTGCCTCCGGGGGAGAGACCCAGTACTTC.

The chain carries TRBV29-1 and TRBJ1-2, with D perhaps matching TRBD1 (5 bases). This CDR3 is 14 amino acids long. CDR1 SQVTM and CDR2 ANQGSEA come from the germline V gene. Trimming removed 1 base from V and 0 bases from J, with 9 bases in between. The DNA for the CDR3 is TGCAGCGTTGAAGTTGTAGGGGCTAACTATGGCTACACCTTC. Its protein product is CSVEVVGANYGYTF.

The CDR3 nucleotides are TGTGCCAGCAGGCACGTTGACAGGGCACGCAATGAGCAGTTCTTC. Encoded protein: CASRHVDRARNEQFF. The chain links TRBV2 to TRBJ2-1, with 7 bases fitting TRBD1. This CDR3 is built from 15 residues. CDR1 is SNHLY and CDR2 is FYNNEI in the germline V gene. Unmatched junction bases numbered 11, after V lost 6 bases and J lost 6 bases.

This rearrangement joins TRBV18 to TRBJ2-7; D gene ambiguous. Germline CDR1 is KGHSH and CDR2 is LQKENI. V lost 4 bases, J lost 3 bases, and 13 bases lay in between. CDR3 length: 14 residues. The CDR3 loop reads CASSLKDGYYEQYF. In DNA form, the CDR3 reads TGTGCCAGCTCACTGAAGGACGGCTACTACGAGCAGTACTTC.

The chain links TRBV7-9 to TRBJ2-1, with TRBD1 identical over 7 bases. V lost 6 bases, J lost 15 bases, and 8 bases stayed unmatched. Looked up from germline, CDR1 is SEHNR and CDR2 is FQNEAQ (reference sequence). The CDR3 totals 11 residues. CDR3 sequence: CASSRDRVPFF. CDR3 DNA sequence: TGTGCCAGCAGTCGTGACAGGGTCCCGTTCTTC. The full variable domain, completed using reference TRBV7-9 and TRBJ2-1, is DTGVSQNPRHKITKRGQNVTFRCDPISEHNRLYWYRQTLGQGPEFLTYFQNEAQLEKSRLLSDRFSAERPKGSFSTLEIQRTEQGDSAMYLCASSRDRVPFFGPGTRLTVL.

This chain uses TRBV5-1 with TRBJ1-2; D is ambiguous. CDR1 and CDR2 from the germline V gene are SGHRS and YFSETQ. Between the trimmed V and J ends, which lost 5 bases and 2 bases, there was a span of 19 bases. This CDR3 spans 16 amino acids. CDR3 nucleotides: TGCGCCAGCAGTTGGCGCGTGGGAGCCGAGAACTATGGCTACACCTTC. Protein sequence: CASSWRVGAENYGYTF.

This clone is a singleton in its sample. This sequence joins TRBV7-9 and TRBJ2-7, with a tentative D call TRBD2 (6 bases). Trimming removed 2 bases from V and 5 bases from J, with 16 bases in between. The CDR3 extends over 15 amino acids. Germline V gene sequence: CDR1 SEHNR, CDR2 FQNEAQ (reference sequence). The CDR3 loop is CASSLRREVLDEQYF. As DNA, the CDR3 is TGTGCCAGCAGCTTACGGCGGGAAGTCCTTGACGAGCAGTACTTC.

The chain carries TRBV7-9 and TRBJ2-1, with a weak D call TRBD1 (6 bases). The V end was cut by 5 bases, the J end by 2 bases, with 13 bases between. This CDR3 is built from 15 residues. CDR1 and CDR2 (germline): SEHNR, FQNEAQ (reference sequence). The CDR3: CASSVPGTPYNEQFF. Here the CDR3 DNA reads TGTGCCAGCAGCGTCCCCGGGACACCCTACAATGAGCAGTTCTTC.

V usage is TRBV6-6 and J usage is TRBJ2-2; a possible D gene is TRBD1 (5 bases). This CDR3 has 15 amino acids. Germline CDR1 is MNHNY and CDR2 is SVGAGI (reference sequence). Trimming shortened V by 6 bases and J by 4 bases, and 15 bases separated the two germline ends. CDR3 sequence reads: CASSPLKGPTGELFF. The CDR3 nucleotides are TGTGCCAGCAGCCCCTTAAAGGGGCCCACCGGGGAGCTGTTTTTT.

The chain joins TRBV11-3 to TRBJ2-1; maybe TRBD2 (5 bases). The CDR3 has 13 amino acids. Germline V gives CDR1 SGHNT, CDR2 YENEEA. Trimming shortened V by 1 base and J by 7 bases, and 8 bases separated the two germline ends. CDR3 nucleotides: TGTGCCAGCAGCTTAGGGGGAGCAAATGAGCAGTTCTTC. It yields the protein CASSLGGANEQFF.

The rearrangement joins TRBV6-6 to TRBJ2-3; tentative D call: TRBD2 (6 bases). CDR3 size: 16 residues. Per the germline V gene, CDR1 is MNHNY and CDR2 is SVGAGI (reference sequence). V was clipped by 4 bases and J by 6 bases, with 20 bases between them. In nucleotides, the CDR3 is TGTGCCAGCAGTTGGACCCCGGGACTGGAATCGGATACGCAGTATTTT. This sequence encodes CASSWTPGLESDTQYF.

The V gene is TRBV2, the J gene TRBJ2-2; D may be TRBD1 (6 bases). The germline gives CDR1 SNHLY, CDR2 FYNNEI. The length of the CDR3 is 13 residues. Deletions cut 6 bases from V and 1 base from J, with 6 bases between. CDR3 nucleotide sequence: TGTGCCAGCAGGGACAGGAACACCGGGGAGCTGTTTTTT. As protein: CASRDRNTGELFF.

This rearrangement joins TRBV19 to TRBJ1-5; tentatively, D is TRBD1 (5 bases). CDR1 is LNHDA and CDR2 is SQIVND in the germline V gene (reference sequence). Trimming pared 9 bases from V and 6 bases from J, leaving 12 bases between. There are 12 residues in the CDR3. This CDR3 reads CASGGLGQPQHF. The CDR3 DNA reads as TGTGCCAGCGGGGGGTTGGGTCAGCCCCAGCATTTT.